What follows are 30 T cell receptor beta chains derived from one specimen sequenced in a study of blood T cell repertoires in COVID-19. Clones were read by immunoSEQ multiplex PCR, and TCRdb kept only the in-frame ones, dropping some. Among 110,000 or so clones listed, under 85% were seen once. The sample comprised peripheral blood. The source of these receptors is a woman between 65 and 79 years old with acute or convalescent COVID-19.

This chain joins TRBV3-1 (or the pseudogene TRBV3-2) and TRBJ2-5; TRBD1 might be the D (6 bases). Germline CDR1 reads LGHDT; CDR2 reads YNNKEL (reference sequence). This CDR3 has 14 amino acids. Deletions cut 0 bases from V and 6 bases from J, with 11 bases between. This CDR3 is CASSQEWGQQTQYF. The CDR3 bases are TGTGCCAGCAGCCAAGAATGGGGGCAGCAGACCCAGTACTTC.

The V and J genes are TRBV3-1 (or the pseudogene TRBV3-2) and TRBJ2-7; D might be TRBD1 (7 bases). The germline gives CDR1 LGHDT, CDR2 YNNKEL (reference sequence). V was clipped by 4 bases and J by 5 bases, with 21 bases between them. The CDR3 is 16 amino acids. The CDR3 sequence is CASSPASTGRLHEQYF. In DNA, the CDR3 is TGTGCCAGCAGCCCAGCCTCGACAGGGAGGCTGCACGAGCAGTACTTC.

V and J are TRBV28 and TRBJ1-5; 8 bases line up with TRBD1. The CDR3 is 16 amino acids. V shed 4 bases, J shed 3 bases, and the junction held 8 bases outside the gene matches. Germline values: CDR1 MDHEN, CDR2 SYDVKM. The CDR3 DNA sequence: TGTGCCAGCAGTTCATTAGACAGGGGTCTCAATCAGCCCCAGCATTTT. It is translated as CASSSLDRGLNQPQHF.

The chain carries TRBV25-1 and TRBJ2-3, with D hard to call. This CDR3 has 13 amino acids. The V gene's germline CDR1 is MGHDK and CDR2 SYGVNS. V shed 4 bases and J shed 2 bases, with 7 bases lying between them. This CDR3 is CASSVDNTDTQYF. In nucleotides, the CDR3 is TGTGCCAGCAGTGTAGACAACACAGATACGCAGTATTTT.

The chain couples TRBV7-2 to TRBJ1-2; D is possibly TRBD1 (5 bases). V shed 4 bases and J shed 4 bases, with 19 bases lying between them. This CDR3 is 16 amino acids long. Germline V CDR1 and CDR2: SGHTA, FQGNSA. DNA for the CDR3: TGTGCCAGCAGCTCCCTCGGGAGCTCCGGGGGCTATGGCTACACCTTC. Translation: CASSSLGSSGGYGYTF.

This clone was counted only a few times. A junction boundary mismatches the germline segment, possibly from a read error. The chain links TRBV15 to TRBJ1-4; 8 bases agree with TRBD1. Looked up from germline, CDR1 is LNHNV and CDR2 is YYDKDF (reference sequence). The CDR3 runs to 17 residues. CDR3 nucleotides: TGTGCCACCAGCGGAGACAGGGGTTGGATGACTAATGAAAAACTGTTTTTT. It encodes CATSGDRGWMTNEKLFF.

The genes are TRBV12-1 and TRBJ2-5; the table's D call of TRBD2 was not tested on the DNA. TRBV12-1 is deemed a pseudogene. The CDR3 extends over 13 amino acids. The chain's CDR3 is CARGRGGGETQYF. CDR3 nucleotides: TGTGCCCGCGGCCGGGGGGGCGGGGAGACCCAGTACTTC.

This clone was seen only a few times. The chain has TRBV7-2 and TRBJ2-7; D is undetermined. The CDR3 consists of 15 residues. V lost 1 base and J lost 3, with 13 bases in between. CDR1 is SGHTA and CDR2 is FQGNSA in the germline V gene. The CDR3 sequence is CASSLEHYEIYEQYV. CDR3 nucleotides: TGTGCCAGCAGCTTAGAACACTATGAGATCTACGAGCAGTACGTC.

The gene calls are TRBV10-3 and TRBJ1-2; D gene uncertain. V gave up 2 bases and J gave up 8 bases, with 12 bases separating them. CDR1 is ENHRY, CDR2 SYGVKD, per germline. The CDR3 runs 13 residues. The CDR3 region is CAISETRAPGYTF. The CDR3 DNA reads TGTGCCATCAGTGAGACCCGAGCCCCCGGCTACACCTTC.

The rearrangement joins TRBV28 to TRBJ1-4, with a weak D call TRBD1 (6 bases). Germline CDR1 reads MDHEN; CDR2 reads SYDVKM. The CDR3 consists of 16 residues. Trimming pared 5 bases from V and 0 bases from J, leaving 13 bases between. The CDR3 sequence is CASSLPGAATNEKLFF. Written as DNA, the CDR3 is TGTGCCAGCAGTCTTCCAGGGGCTGCAACTAATGAAAAACTGTTTTTT.

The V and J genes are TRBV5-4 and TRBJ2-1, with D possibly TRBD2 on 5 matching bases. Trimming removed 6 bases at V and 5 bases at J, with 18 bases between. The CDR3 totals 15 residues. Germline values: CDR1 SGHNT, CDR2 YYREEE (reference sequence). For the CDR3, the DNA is TGTGCCAGCACCCCCCGAGGGAAAAATAACAATGAGCAGTTCTTC. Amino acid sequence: CASTPRGKNNNEQFF.

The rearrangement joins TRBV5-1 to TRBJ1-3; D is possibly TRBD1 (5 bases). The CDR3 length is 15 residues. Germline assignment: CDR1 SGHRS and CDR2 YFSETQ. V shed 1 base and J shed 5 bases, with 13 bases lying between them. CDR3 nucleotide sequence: TGCGCCAGCAGCTTGACCCAGGGTAGAAGAAACACCATATATTTT. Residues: CASSLTQGRRNTIYF. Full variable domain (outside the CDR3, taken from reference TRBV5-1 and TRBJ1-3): KAGVTQTPRYLIKTRGQQVTLSCSPISGHRSVSWYQQTPGQGLQFLFEYFSETQRNKGNFPGRFSGRQFSNSRSEMNVSTLELGDSALYLCASSLTQGRRNTIYFGEGSWLTVV.

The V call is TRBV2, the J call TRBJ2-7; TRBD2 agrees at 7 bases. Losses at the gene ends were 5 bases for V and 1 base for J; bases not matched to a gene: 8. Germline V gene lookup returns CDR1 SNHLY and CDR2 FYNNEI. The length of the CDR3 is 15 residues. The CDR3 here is CASSTGRGSSYEQYF. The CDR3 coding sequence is TGTGCCAGCAGTACGGGGCGGGGGTCGTCCTACGAGCAGTACTTC.

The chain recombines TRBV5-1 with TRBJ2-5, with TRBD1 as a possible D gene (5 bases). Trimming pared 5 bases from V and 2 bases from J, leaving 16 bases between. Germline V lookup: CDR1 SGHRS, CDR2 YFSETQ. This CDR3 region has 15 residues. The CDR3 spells CASREQGHIQETQYF. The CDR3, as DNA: TGCGCCAGCAGGGAGCAGGGCCACATACAAGAGACCCAGTACTTC.

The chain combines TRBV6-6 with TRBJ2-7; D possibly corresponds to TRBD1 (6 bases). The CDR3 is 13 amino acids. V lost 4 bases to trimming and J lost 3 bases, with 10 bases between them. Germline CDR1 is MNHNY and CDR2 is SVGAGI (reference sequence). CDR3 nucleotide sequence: TGTGCCAGCAGTTCCACAGGGATCTACGAGCAGTACTTC. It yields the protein CASSSTGIYEQYF.

DNA for the CDR3: TGTGCCAGCAGCAACAGCCCCCGGGGTAACACTGAAGCTTTCTTT. This sequence encodes CASSNSPRGNTEAFF. J is TRBJ1-1 and V is TRBV7-2, with D unresolved. Trimming stripped 5 bases from V and 2 bases from J, with 15 bases between. The germline CDR1 and CDR2 sequences are SGHTA and FQGNSA. The CDR3 spans 15 residues.

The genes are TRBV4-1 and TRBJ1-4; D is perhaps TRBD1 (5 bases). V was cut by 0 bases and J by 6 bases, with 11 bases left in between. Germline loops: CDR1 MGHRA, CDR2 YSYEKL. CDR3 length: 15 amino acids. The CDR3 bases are TGCGCCAGCAGCCAAGAAAATGGGGGGGATGAAAAACTGTTTTTT. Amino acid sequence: CASSQENGGDEKLFF.

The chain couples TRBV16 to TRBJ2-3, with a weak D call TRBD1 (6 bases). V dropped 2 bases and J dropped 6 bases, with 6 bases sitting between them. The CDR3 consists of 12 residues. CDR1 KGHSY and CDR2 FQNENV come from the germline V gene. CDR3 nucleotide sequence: TGTGCCAGCAGCCAAAGGGGGGATACGCAGTATTTT. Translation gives CASSQRGDTQYF.

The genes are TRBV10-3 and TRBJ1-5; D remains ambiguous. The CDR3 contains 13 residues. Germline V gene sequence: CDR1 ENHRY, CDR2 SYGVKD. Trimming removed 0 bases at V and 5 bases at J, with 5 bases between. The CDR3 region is CAISESSDQPQHF. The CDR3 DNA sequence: TGTGCCATCAGTGAGTCTTCCGATCAGCCCCAGCATTTT.

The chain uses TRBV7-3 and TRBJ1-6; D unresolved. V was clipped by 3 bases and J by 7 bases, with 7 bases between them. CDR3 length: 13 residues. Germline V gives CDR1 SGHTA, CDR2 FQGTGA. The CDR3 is CASSFGGNSPLHF. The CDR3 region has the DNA TGTGCCAGCAGCTTTGGAGGGAATTCACCCCTCCACTTT.

CDR3 amino acids: CASSQATSGQETQYF. The DNA for the CDR3 is TGTGCCAGCAGCCAAGCGACTAGCGGTCAAGAGACCCAGTACTTC. The genes are TRBV3-1 (or the pseudogene TRBV3-2) and TRBJ2-5; 9 bases align to TRBD2. This CDR3 is built from 15 residues. The V gene end was trimmed by 1 base and the J gene end by 2 bases; junction bases not matched to a gene: 2. Germline V CDR1 and CDR2: LGHDT, YNNKEL (reference sequence).

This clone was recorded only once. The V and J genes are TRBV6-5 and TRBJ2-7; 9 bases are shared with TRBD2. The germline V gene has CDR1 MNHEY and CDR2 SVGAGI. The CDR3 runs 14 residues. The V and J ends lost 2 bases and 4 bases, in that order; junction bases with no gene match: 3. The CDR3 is CASSYGTSGYEQYV. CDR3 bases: TGTGCCAGCAGTTACGGAACTAGCGGGTACGAGCAGTACGTC.

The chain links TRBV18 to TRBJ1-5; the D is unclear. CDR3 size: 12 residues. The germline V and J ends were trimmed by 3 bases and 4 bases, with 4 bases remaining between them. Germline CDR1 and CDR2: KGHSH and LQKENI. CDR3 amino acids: CASSPPNQPQHF. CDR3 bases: TGTGCCAGCTCACCTCCTAATCAGCCCCAGCATTTT.

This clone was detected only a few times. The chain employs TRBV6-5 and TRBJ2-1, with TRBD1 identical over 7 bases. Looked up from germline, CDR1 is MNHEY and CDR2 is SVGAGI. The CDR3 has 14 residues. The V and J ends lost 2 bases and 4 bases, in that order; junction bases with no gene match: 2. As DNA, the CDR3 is TGTGCCAGCAGTTACGGCAGGGGGTACAATGAGCAGTTCTTC. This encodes CASSYGRGYNEQFF.

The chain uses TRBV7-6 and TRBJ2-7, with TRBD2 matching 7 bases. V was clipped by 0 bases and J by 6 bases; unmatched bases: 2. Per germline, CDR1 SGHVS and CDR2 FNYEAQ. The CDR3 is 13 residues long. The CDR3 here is CASSLAGGVEQYF. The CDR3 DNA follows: TGTGCCAGCAGCTTAGCGGGAGGGGTCGAGCAGTACTTC.

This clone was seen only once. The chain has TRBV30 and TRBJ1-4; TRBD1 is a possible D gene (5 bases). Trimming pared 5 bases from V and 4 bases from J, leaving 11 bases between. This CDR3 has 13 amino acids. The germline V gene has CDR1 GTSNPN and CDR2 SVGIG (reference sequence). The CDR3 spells CAWGGGGNEKLFF. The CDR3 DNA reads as TGTGCCTGGGGCGGGGGGGGTAATGAAAAACTGTTTTTT.

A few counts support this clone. The CDR3 bases are TGCAGTGGTCGGGATTACAATGAGCAGTTCTTC. Translating it yields CSGRDYNEQFF. This chain links TRBV20-1 with TRBJ2-1, with D tentatively TRBD2 (5 bases). CDR1 DFQATT and CDR2 SNEGSKA come from the germline V gene (reference sequence). This CDR3 is built from 11 residues. The V end was cut by 7 bases, the J end by 4 bases, with 8 bases between.

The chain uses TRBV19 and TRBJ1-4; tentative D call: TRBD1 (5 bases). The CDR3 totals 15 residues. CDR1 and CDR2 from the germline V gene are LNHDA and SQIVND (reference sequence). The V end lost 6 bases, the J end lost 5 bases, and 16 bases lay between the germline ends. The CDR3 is CASSSIGGGNEKLFF. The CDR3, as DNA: TGTGCCAGTAGCAGCATCGGGGGGGGGAATGAAAAACTGTTTTTT.

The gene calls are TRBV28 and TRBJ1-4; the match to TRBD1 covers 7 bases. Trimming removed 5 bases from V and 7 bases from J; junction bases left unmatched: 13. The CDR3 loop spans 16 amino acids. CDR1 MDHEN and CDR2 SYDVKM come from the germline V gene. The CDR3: CASSLGLQGFGEKLFF. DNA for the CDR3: TGTGCCAGCAGTCTCGGACTACAGGGGTTTGGTGAAAAACTGTTTTTT.

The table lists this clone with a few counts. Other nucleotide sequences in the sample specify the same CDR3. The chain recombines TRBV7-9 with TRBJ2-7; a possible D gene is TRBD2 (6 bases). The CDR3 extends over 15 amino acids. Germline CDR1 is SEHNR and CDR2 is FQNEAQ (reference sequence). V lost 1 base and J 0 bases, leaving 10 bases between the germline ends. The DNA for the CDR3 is TGTGCCAGCAGCTTAGGTAGCGGAAGCTCCTACGAGCAGTACTTC. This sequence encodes CASSLGSGSSYEQYF.